This paragraph covers one T cell receptor beta chain sequence. Its antigen is unidentified. TCRdb re-analysed the 5' RACE reads in MiXCR, keeping a single row per CDR3 protein. This table holds some 500,000 distinct CDR3 sequences, less than 25% found once. This sample stems from a study of identical twins. The CDR3 totals 14 residues. Trimming removed 0 bases from V and 1 base from J, with 5 bases in between. Germline V gives CDR1 SGDLS, CDR2 YYNGEE. Study-level points and caveats: The study found that models underestimated out-of-frame TCR alpha sharing in monozygotic twins.

The data also belong to a second study, concerning T cells expressing NK-cell markers.

The origin of this receptor is a woman aged 18-30 years in good health. Sequenced input: CD4+ T cells sorted from blood. The chain joins TRBV9 to TRBJ1-5; D is ambiguous. The CDR3 DNA is TGTGCCAGCAGCGTAGAAGCCAGCAATCAGCCCCAGCATTTT. Translated, it gives CASSVEASNQPQHF.